This TCR beta chain was identified in a study of PD-1 blockade in classical Hodgkin lymphoma. At the level of the study: Intravenous infusions of nivolumab 3 mg/kg reached patients every 2 weeks. The study, taken as a whole, reports: Complete responders matched newly diagnosed patients in baseline diversity.

The CDR3 length is 14 residues. V was clipped by 0 bases and J by 3 bases, with 10 bases between them. The germline V gene encodes CDR1 SGHRS and CDR2 YFSETQ. No patient escaped relapse after autologous stem cell transplantation, and brentuximab vedotin exposure varied. Points on this clone: The antigen remains unidentified.

Profiling relied on immunoSEQ multiplex PCR, and the TCRdb table lists in-frame clones only, not all of them. This sample has about 34,000 clones, with 76% found just once. The material sequenced was peripheral blood mononuclear cells (PBMCs), taken before the second cycle of nivolumab. The source of this sequence is a human donor with classical Hodgkin lymphoma. This chain links TRBV5-1 with TRBJ2-7; maybe TRBD1 (6 bases). This CDR3 is CASSLEQGFYEQYF. The DNA for the CDR3 is TGCGCCAGCAGCTTGGAGCAGGGGTTCTACGAGCAGTACTTC. Full variable domain (remainder filled in from reference TRBV5-1 and TRBJ2-7): KAGVTQTPRYLIKTRGQQVTLSCSPISGHRSVSWYQQTPGQGLQFLFEYFSETQRNKGNFPGRFSGRQFSNSRSEMNVSTLELGDSALYLCASSLEQGFYEQYFGPGTRLTVT.